This T cell receptor beta chain came from a study of blood T cells in healthy people across ages. Deletions cut 1 base from V and 7 bases from J, with 13 bases between. Germline values: CDR1 SGHTA, CDR2 FQGNSA. This CDR3 is built from 15 residues. Findings and limits, study-wide: Diversity of TCR beta correlated strongly with naive T cell percentage. As age increased, TCR beta diversity per million T cells fell in a roughly linear fashion. The diversity estimates, figures obtained from one million T cells, were considered underestimates.

With a J-beta primer mix and a sample-barcoded 5' primer, a second PCR ran roughly 6 to 11 cycles. The study obtained at least 3 million CDR3-containing paired-end reads from every sample. TCRdb re-called the 5' RACE reads through MiXCR, storing one row per CDR3 protein. The profile shows 600,000 to 800,000 distinct CDR3 sequences, around a fifth of them singletons. This clonotype was seen only a few times. No antigen is known for it. What was sequenced was blood. The TCR originated in a man between 65 and 79 years old in good health. V is TRBV7-2 and J is TRBJ1-4, with a weak D call TRBD1 (6 bases). For the CDR3, the DNA is TGTGCCAGCAGCTTAGACCCCCAGGGGACTGAAAAACTGTTTTTT. It codes for CASSLDPQGTEKLFF.